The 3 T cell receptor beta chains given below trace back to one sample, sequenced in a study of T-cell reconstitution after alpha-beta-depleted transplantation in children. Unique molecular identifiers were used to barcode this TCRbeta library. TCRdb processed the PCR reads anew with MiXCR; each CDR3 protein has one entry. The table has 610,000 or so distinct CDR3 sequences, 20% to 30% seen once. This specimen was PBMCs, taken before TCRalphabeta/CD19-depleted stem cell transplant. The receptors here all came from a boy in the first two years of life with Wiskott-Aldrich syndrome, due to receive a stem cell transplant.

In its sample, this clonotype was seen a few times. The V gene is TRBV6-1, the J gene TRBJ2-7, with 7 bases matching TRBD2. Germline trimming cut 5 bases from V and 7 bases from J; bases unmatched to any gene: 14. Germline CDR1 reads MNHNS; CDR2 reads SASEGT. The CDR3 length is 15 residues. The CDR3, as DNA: TGTGCCAGCAGTAGATGGGCGGGAGCGAAGGGTGAGCAGTACTTC. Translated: CASSRWAGAKGEQYF.

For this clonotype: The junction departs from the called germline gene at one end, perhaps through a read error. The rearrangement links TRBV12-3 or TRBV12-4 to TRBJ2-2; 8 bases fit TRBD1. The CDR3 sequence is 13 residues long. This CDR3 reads CASSLGTGGDLFF. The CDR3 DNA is TGTGCCAGCAGTCTGGGGACAGGCGGGGACCTGTTTTTT.

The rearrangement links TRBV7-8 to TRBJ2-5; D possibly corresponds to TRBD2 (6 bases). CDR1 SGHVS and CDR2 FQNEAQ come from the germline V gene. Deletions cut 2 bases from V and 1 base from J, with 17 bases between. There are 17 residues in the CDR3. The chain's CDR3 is CASSLPLKEGTQETQYF. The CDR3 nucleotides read TGTGCCAGCAGCTTACCACTGAAGGAGGGGACCCAAGAGACCCAGTACTTC.